Listed here is a single T cell receptor (beta chain). Only in-frame clones appear in the TCRdb table, and some are missing; sequencing was by immunoSEQ multiplex PCR. The repertoire has 90,000 to 120,000 clones, around 92% of them found once; the top ten carry over 0.65%. The data originate from a study of T cell changes during pregnancy in multiple sclerosis. Germline loops: CDR1 SGHRS, CDR2 YFSETQ. The V and J ends lost 3 bases and 4 bases, in that order; junction bases with no gene match: 3. The CDR3 covers 13 residues. The chain uses TRBV5-1 and TRBJ1-1; 7 positions agree with TRBD1. The sample was peripheral blood, taken in the third trimester of pregnancy. This TCR came from a female donor in good health, enrolled as a control in a pregnancy study. CDR3 residues: CASSSAGGTEAFF. In nucleotides, the CDR3 is TGCGCCAGCAGCTCAGCAGGGGGCACTGAAGCTTTCTTT.